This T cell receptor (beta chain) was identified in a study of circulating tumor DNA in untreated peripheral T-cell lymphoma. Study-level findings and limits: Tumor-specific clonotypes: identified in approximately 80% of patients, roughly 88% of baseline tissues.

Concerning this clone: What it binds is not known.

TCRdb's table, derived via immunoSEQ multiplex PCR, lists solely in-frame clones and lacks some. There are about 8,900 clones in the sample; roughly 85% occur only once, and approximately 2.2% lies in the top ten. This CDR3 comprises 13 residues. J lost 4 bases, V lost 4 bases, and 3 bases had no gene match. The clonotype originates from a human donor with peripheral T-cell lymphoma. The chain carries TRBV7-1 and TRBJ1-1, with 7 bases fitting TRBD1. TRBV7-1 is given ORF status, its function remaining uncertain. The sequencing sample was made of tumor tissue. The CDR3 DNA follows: TGTGCCAGCAGCTTAACAGGGGTCACTGAAGCTTTCTTT. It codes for CASSLTGVTEAFF.